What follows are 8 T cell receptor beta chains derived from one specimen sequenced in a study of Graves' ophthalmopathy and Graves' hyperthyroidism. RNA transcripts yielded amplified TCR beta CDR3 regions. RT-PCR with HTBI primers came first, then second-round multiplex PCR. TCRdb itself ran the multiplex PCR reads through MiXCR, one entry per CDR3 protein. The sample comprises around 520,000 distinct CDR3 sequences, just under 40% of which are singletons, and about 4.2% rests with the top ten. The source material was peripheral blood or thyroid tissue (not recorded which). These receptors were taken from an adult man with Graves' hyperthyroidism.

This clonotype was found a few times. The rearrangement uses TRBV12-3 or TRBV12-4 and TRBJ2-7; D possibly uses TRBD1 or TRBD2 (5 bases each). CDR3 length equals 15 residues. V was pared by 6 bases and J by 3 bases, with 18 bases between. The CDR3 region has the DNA TGTGCCAGCAGCCTTGGGGGAACCCAGTTCTACGAGCAGTACTTC. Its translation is CASSLGGTQFYEQYF.

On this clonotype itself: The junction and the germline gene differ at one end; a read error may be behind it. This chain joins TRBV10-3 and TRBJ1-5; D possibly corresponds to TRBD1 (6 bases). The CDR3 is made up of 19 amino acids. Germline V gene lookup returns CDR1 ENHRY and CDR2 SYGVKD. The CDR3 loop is CASSPTAGQVSAGNQPQHF. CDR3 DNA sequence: TGTGCCAGCAGTCCCACCGCGGGACAAGTGTCTGCAGGCAATCAGCCCCAGCATTTT.

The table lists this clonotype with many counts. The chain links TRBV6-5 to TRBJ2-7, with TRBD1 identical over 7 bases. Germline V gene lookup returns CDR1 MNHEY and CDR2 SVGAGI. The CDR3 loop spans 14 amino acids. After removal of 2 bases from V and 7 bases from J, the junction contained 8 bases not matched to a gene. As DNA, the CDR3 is TGTGCCAGCAGTTACCGACAGGGCCCGGCGGAGCAGTACTTC. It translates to CASSYRQGPAEQYF.

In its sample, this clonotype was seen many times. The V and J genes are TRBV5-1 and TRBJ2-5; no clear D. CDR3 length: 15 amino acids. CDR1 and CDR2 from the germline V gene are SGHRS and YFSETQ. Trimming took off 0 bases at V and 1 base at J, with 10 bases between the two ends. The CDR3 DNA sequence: TGCGCCAGCAGCTTGGTCCTCAGGCCCCAAGAGACCCAGTACTTC. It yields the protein CASSLVLRPQETQYF.

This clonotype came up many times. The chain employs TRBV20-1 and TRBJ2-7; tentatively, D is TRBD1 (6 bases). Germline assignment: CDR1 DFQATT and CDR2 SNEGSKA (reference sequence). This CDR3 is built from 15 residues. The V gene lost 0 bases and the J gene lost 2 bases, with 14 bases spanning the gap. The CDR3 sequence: CSARDQTGRAYEQYF. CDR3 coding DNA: TGCAGTGCTAGAGATCAGACAGGTCGAGCCTACGAGCAGTACTTC.

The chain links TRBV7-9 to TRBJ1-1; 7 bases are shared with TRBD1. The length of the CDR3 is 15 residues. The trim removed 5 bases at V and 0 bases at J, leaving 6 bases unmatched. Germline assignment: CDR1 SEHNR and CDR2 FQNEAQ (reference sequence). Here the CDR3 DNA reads TGTGCCAGCAGCGTTCACAGGGGAATGAACACTGAAGCTTTCTTT. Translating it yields CASSVHRGMNTEAFF.

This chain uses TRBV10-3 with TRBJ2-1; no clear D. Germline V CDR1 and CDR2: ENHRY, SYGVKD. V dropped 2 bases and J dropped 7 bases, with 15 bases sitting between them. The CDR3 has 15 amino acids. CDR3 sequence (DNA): TGTGCCATCAGTGAGCAATTAGGGTTGTGGAATGAGCAGTTCTTC. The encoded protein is CAISEQLGLWNEQFF.

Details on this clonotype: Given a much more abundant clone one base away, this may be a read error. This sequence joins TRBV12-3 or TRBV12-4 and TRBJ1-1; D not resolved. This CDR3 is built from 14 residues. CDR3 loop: CPSSLMGGVVEAFF. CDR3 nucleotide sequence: TGTCCCAGCAGTTTAATGGGCGGAGTCGTTGAAGCTTTCTTT.